This T cell receptor (beta chain) was identified during a study of identical twins (dated by TCRdb to about 2016). About the investigation overall: The study deep-sequenced TCR alpha and beta repertoires from monozygotic twins, unrelated adults of various ages and cord blood to test whether fetal clonotypes persist. Replicate twin experiments were performed at different times using different library preparation protocols to rule out contamination.

All donors were healthy Caucasians. The researchers also sequenced three unrelated adults who were not twins: a male aged 18 to 30, a male aged 50 to 60, and a female aged 50 to 60. Using Miltenyi CD45RO+ enrichment and human naive T-cell isolation kits, memory (CD45RO+) and naive T cells were isolated from PBMC. General findings and caveats noted by the study authors: In monozygotic twins, recombination models systematically underestimated out-of-frame TCR alpha sharing, but the models matched the sharing seen between unrelated individuals. Fewer insertions were carried by abundant cord blood beta clonotypes; a weaker similar trend was observed in young adult naive repertoires, while no such trend was observed in memory repertoires. A weaker excess of twin sharing was found in beta out-of-frame sequences because the signal-to-noise ratio was lowered by fewer shared sequences. Conclusions relied on cross-sectional statistical analysis, since the same donors could not be followed over many years. Invariant T cells such as MAIT and iNKT could partly confound zero-insertion analyses, although diverse VJ usage argued against such confounding for most clonotypes. Compared with coincidental sharing between unrelated individuals, out-of-frame TCR alpha sequences shared between twins showed an excess of sequences with low generation probability.

Receptor amplification or capture employed 5' RACE. Sequencing took place on an Illumina HiSeq 2000. Template switching introduced a universal primer binding site; the final cDNA contained a unique molecular identifier, enabling accurate counting of TCR cDNA molecules. Specific primers in the conserved constant-segment region were used to synthesize first-strand cDNA for the TCR alpha and beta chains. To control for contamination, each cDNA library was double barcoded with a SMART-Mk sample barcode plus Illumina barcodes. Two successive PCR steps introduced TruSeq adapter sequences along with Illumina sample barcodes. The TCR alpha and beta cDNA libraries were sequenced on the Illumina HiSeq platform using custom primers. In the original analysis: Raw reads were processed with MiGEC to extract unique molecular identifiers, and MiXCR was used to determine CDR3 positions. For each individual, recombination models were inferred using an EM algorithm with the repgenHMM and IGoR tools. Shared clonotypes were analyzed with the tcR package in R, and sharing was normalized by the product of cloneset sizes. Out-of-frame nonproductive sequences were analyzed to study raw recombination free of thymic and clonal selection effects. Using fastp trimming at Q25 and MiXCR clonotype assembly, TCRdb reanalyzed the public sequencing data and kept in-frame beta chains. A single entry per CDR3 protein holds the most common genes and DNA from its merged rows. In this record, the V and J calls reflect TCRdb's handling and not the investigators' own analysis. The sample records about 700,000 distinct CDR3 sequences, over 5% of which are singletons. The top ten clones comprise roughly 1.6% of the sample.

This clonotype was counted at least ten times. Its binding antigen is unknown. Base qualities are not at hand, and no much larger clone is one base apart. Input material: naive T cells sorted from blood. Reading the label with the study, this specimen's cell subset or site is: cells isolated with a human naive T-cell isolation kit. This sequence originates from a young man in good health.

The DNA reads as follows: TGCGCCAGCAGCACCGCCCGGGACACTGAAGCTTTCTTT. This sequence encodes CASSTARDTEAFF. This chain is built from TRBV4-1 and TRBJ1-1; too little of a D gene remains to name it. The germline V gene sets CDR1 to MGHRA and CDR2 to YSYEKL. The cysteine opens and the phenylalanine closes a CDR3 of 13 amino acids. Solely the CDR3 DNA is kept, with 39 bases framed from the first base. V sheds 5 bases and J sheds 3 bases, leaving 10 bases between their ends.